The rows below give T cell receptor beta chains drawn from one sample of a study of early T cells in non-severe SARS-CoV-2 infection. TCRdb re-called the 5' RACE reads with MiXCR, one entry per CDR3 protein. The sample records 25,000 to 35,000 distinct CDR3 sequences, approximately 6.3% being singletons. The specimen was whole blood. All receptors come from an adult who was a healthcare worker with PCR-confirmed SARS-CoV-2 infection or an uninfected control (not recorded which). Each CDR3 is given with its conserved first and last residue. A D gene is named only where the DNA matches it firmly. Size values are once, few and many counts, or a class for expanded clones, and some rows have none.

V	size	D	J	CDR3	DNA
TRBV19	many	NA	TRBJ1-3	CASSIRTALGAIYF	TGTGCCAGTAGTATCCGGACAGCTCTAGGTGCCATATATTTT
TRBV11-2	many	NA	TRBJ1-4	CASSFVRDAEKLFF	TGTGCCAGCAGCTTCGTAAGGGATGCTGAAAAACTGTTTTTT
TRBV7-9	many	TRBD2	TRBJ2-5	CASSPASGAETQYF	TGTGCCAGCAGCCCAGCTAGCGGGGCTGAGACCCAGTACTTC
TRBV11-2	NA	NA	TRBJ1-5	CASSRDSNQPQHF	TGTGCCAGCAGCAGAGATAGCAATCAGCCCCAGCATTTT
TRBV5-4	many	TRBD1	TRBJ2-3	CASSTGQVPSTDTQYF	TGTGCCAGCAGCACCGGACAGGTCCCTAGCACAGATACGCAGTATTTT
TRBV11-2	many	NA	TRBJ2-1	CASSLGRARGYNEQFF	TGTGCCAGCAGCTTAGGTCGGGCCAGGGGATACAATGAGCAGTTCTTC
TRBV24-1	NA	NA	TRBJ1-5	CATSDPNQPQHF	TGTGCCACCAGTGATCCGAATCAGCCCCAGCATTTT
TRBV10-1	many	NA	TRBJ2-3	CATSGGHQDTQYF	TGCGCCACCTCGGGGGGCCATCAAGATACGCAGTATTTT
TRBV6-2/TRBV6-3	many	NA	TRBJ2-1	CASSYNGYNEQFF	TGTGCCAGCAGTTATAACGGATACAATGAGCAGTTCTTC
TRBV7-9	many	NA	TRBJ2-2	CASNKGEWTGELFF	TGTGCCAGCAACAAGGGGGAGTGGACCGGGGAGCTGTTTTTT
TRBV6-6	many	TRBD2	TRBJ2-1	CASRDGTSGKNEQFF	TGTGCCAGCAGAGACGGGACTAGCGGGAAAAATGAGCAGTTCTTC
TRBV7-6	many	NA	TRBJ2-5	CASSSGLQGSQYF	TGTGCCAGCAGCTCGGGACTACAGGGATCCCAGTACTTC
TRBV2	few	NA	TRBJ1-5	CASSESVLMINQPQHF	TGTGCCAGCAGTGAAAGCGTCCTGATGATAAATCAGCCCCAGCATTTT
TRBV2	many	NA	TRBJ1-5	CASTAGIMGQPQHF	TGTGCCAGCACTGCAGGGATCATGGGTCAGCCCCAGCATTTT
TRBV5-1	many	TRBD2	TRBJ2-1	CASSLGLAPNEQFF	TGCGCCAGCAGCTTGGGACTAGCTCCCAATGAGCAGTTCTTC
TRBV11-1	many	TRBD2	TRBJ2-1	CASSSFSGRNEQFF	TGTGCCAGCAGCTCCTTTAGCGGGAGGAATGAGCAGTTCTTC
TRBV4-1	many	NA	TRBJ2-5	CASSQDGRRETQYF	TGCGCCAGCAGCCAAGATGGCAGGAGAGAGACCCAGTACTTC
TRBV3-1	few	NA	TRBJ1-2	CASSQGRENYGYTF	TGTGCCAGCAGCCAGGGTCGGGAGAACTATGGCTACACCTTC
TRBV11-2	many	NA	TRBJ2-5	CASSASGLQTQYF	TGTGCCAGCAGCGCGAGCGGGTTACAGACCCAGTACTTC
TRBV18	NA	TRBD1	TRBJ1-2	CASSSDRRSNFYGYTF	TGTGCCAGCTCGTCGGACAGGAGGTCGAATTTCTATGGCTACACCTTC
TRBV5-1	many	NA	TRBJ2-5	CASSLVVSQETQYF	TGCGCCAGCAGCTTGGTGGTAAGCCAAGAGACCCAGTACTTC
TRBV12-3/TRBV12-4	many	NA	TRBJ1-3	CASITGNTIYF	TGTGCCAGCATAACTGGAAACACCATATATTTT
TRBV5-1	NA	NA	TRBJ1-5	CASSLMGGINQPQHF	TGCGCCAGCAGCTTGATGGGAGGGATCAATCAGCCCCAGCATTTT
TRBV6-2/TRBV6-3	many	NA	TRBJ1-5	CASRGTYRNQPQHF	TGTGCCAGCAGGGGGACTTACCGGAATCAGCCCCAGCATTTT
TRBV20-1	many	TRBD2	TRBJ2-4	CSARAPLAENIQYF	TGCAGTGCTAGAGCCCCACTAGCGGAAAACATTCAGTACTTC
TRBV20-1	many	TRBD1	TRBJ1-6	CSARGQGDPLHF	TGCAGTGCTAGAGGGCAGGGGGACCCTCTCCACTTT
TRBV12-3/TRBV12-4	many	NA	TRBJ2-3	CASSLDGGRTDTQYF	TGTGCCAGCAGTTTAGACGGGGGCAGGACAGATACGCAGTATTTT
TRBV12-3/TRBV12-4	few	TRBD2	TRBJ2-3	CASSLRGGRDTQYF	TGTGCCAGCAGTTTACGGGGGGGCCGAGATACGCAGTATTTT
TRBV11-1	many	TRBD1	TRBJ2-5	CASSLKETGANVYF	TGTGCCAGCAGCCTCAAGGAGACAGGGGCCAATGTTTACTTC
TRBV19	many	NA	TRBJ2-3	CASSPTPRTGTDTQYF	TGTGCCAGTAGTCCAACCCCTCGGACAGGCACAGATACGCAGTATTTT
TRBV7-6	many	NA	TRBJ1-1	CASSGGLNTEAFF	TGTGCCAGCAGCGGAGGGCTGAACACTGAAGCTTTCTTT
TRBV7-9	many	NA	TRBJ1-6	CASTSSQRRNSPLHF	TGTGCCAGCACTTCTTCGCAGCGTCGTAATTCACCCCTCCACTTT
TRBV24-1	many	NA	TRBJ1-5	CATSDAGRAPNQPQHF	TGTGCCACCAGTGATGCCGGGAGGGCCCCCAATCAGCCCCAGCATTTT
TRBV12-3/TRBV12-4	NA	NA	TRBJ2-7	CASSGSLVYEQYF	TGTGCCAGCAGTGGATCCTTGGTCTACGAGCAGTACTTC
TRBV7-2	many	TRBD1	TRBJ1-4	CASSLGQGQKLFF	TGTGCCAGCAGCTTAGGACAGGGACAAAAACTGTTTTTT
TRBV25-1	many	TRBD1	TRBJ2-7	CASSGGQGPSEQYF	TGTGCCAGCAGTGGGGGACAGGGGCCTAGCGAGCAGTACTTC
TRBV27	many	TRBD2	TRBJ2-1	CASSEIAGPYNEQFF	TGTGCCAGCAGTGAAATAGCGGGACCCTACAATGAGCAGTTCTTC
TRBV6-5	NA	TRBD2	TRBJ2-3	CASSYSASGWDTQYF	TGTGCCAGCAGTTACTCGGCTAGCGGGTGGGATACGCAGTATTTT